Shown below are 16 T cell receptor beta chains from a single sample sequenced in a study of T-cell memory formation after mild COVID-19. TCRdb independently ran MiXCR on the 5' RACE reads; one entry per CDR3 protein. This sample has 550,000 to 700,000 distinct CDR3 sequences, with approximately 15% found just once. Source material: PBMCs or a T cell subset sorted from them (not recorded which). These receptors were obtained from an adult woman who had mild COVID-19 (a few samples of this study predate the infection). Cell type and time point are not known.

The table lists this clonotype with a few counts. The chain combines TRBV5-1 with TRBJ1-3; D unresolved. Trimming removed 0 bases from V and 1 base from J, with 11 bases in between. Germline-derived CDR1 and CDR2 are SGHRS and YFSETQ. The CDR3 totals 16 residues. CDR3 nucleotide sequence: TGCGCCAGCAGCTTGGTGGCCGGAGGTTCTGGAAACACCATATATTTT. Amino acids: CASSLVAGGSGNTIYF.

This chain uses TRBV6-2 or TRBV6-3 with TRBJ2-6, with D unresolved. Germline loops: CDR1 MNHEY, CDR2 SVGEGT. V was cut by 0 bases and J by 13 bases, with 16 bases left in between. The CDR3 runs 15 residues. The CDR3 protein is CASSYSGTVPWVLTF. The CDR3 DNA is TGTGCCAGCAGTTACTCGGGAACGGTTCCTTGGGTCCTGACTTTC.

This chain connects TRBV5-6 to TRBJ2-3, with D uncertain. V dropped 4 bases and J dropped 11 bases, with 20 bases sitting between them. Per germline, CDR1 SGHDT and CDR2 YYEEEE. The CDR3 is 14 residues long. This CDR3 is CASSLLEPGIEQYF. CDR3 nucleotide sequence: TGTGCCAGCAGCCTCCTAGAGCCCGGAATTGAGCAGTATTTT.

This chain joins TRBV4-2 and TRBJ2-7; 9 nucleotides match TRBD1. The germline gives CDR1 LGHNA, CDR2 YNFKEQ. The J segment lost 5 bases and the V segment lost 6 bases, leaving 5 bases of the junction unmatched. This CDR3 is built from 13 residues. CDR3: CASRPGDRDEQYF. CDR3 bases: TGTGCCAGCAGACCCGGGGACAGGGACGAGCAGTACTTC.

The chain links TRBV5-1 to TRBJ2-6, with 8 positions matching TRBD1. V trimming: 4 bases; J trimming: 0 bases; junction bases outside the gene matches: 9. The CDR3 length is 18 residues. Per germline, CDR1 SGHRS and CDR2 YFSETQ. This CDR3 is CASSPRDRTDSGANVLTF. Here the CDR3 DNA reads TGCGCCAGCAGCCCCCGGGACAGGACCGACTCTGGGGCCAACGTCCTGACTTTC.

This chain connects TRBV3-1 to TRBJ2-7; D is unclear. Between the trimmed V and J ends, which lost 0 bases and 0 bases, there was a span of 6 bases. Germline CDR1 is LGHDT and CDR2 is YNNKEL (reference sequence). This CDR3 is built from 14 residues. The CDR3, as DNA: TGTGCCAGCAGCCAAGAACCGGCCTCCTACGAGCAGTACTTC. This codes for CASSQEPASYEQYF.

V usage is TRBV4-2 and J usage is TRBJ2-1, with D perhaps assigned TRBD1 or TRBD2 (6 bases each). Germline values: CDR1 LGHNA, CDR2 YNFKEQ. V was clipped by 3 bases and J by 2 bases, with 17 bases between them. The CDR3 spans 17 residues. This chain's CDR3 is CASSHPMGGGAYNEQFF. CDR3 in DNA: TGTGCCAGCAGCCATCCGATGGGGGGCGGAGCCTACAATGAGCAGTTCTTC.

This clonotype was counted between two and nine times. This rearrangement joins TRBV27 to TRBJ1-5, with D hard to call. Trimming took off 3 bases at V and 6 bases at J, with 15 bases between the two ends. Germline CDR1 and CDR2: MNHEY and SMNVEV (reference sequence). The CDR3 runs to 15 residues. CDR3 residues: CASSLLGLAGQPQHF. CDR3 coding DNA: TGTGCCAGCAGTTTGTTGGGCCTGGCAGGTCAGCCCCAGCATTTT.

V and J are TRBV5-1 and TRBJ2-3; D is possibly TRBD2 (6 bases). Deletions cut 5 bases from V and 4 bases from J, with 17 bases between. This CDR3 has 15 residues. Germline V gene lookup returns CDR1 SGHRS and CDR2 YFSETQ. The CDR3 spells CASSPGDGEADTQYF. The CDR3 DNA reads as TGCGCCAGCAGTCCGGGGGACGGGGAGGCAGATACGCAGTATTTT.

The V call is TRBV7-3, the J call TRBJ2-5; 8 bases are a match to TRBD2. CDR3 length: 15 residues. Trimming at V came to 1 base and at J to 5 bases, leaving 6 bases not matched to a gene. Germline CDR1 and CDR2: SGHTA and FQGTGA. The CDR3 DNA is TGTGCCAGCAGCTTAAGCGGGGGGAACAGGGAGACCCAGTACTTC. This sequence encodes CASSLSGGNRETQYF.

The chain recombines TRBV29-1 with TRBJ2-7, with TRBD1 identical over 9 bases. Germline V gene lookup returns CDR1 SQVTM and CDR2 ANQGSEA. This CDR3 spans 12 amino acids. After removal of 6 bases from V and 3 bases from J, the junction contained 3 bases not matched to a gene. The CDR3: CSVGGQGYEQYF. In DNA, the CDR3 is TGCAGCGTCGGGGGACAGGGCTACGAGCAGTACTTC.

The chain employs TRBV24-1 and TRBJ1-2; D is perhaps TRBD1 (5 bases). The V end lost 3 bases, the J end lost 6 bases, and 25 bases lay between the germline ends. Germline V gene data show CDR1 as KGHDR and CDR2 as SFDVKD. CDR3 size: 18 residues. The CDR3 DNA follows: TGTGCCACCAGTGATGGGCGGCCGTATTGGGGCGAATGGAATGGCTACACCTTC. Its protein is CATSDGRPYWGEWNGYTF.

This clonotype has more than one count but fewer than ten. This rearrangement joins TRBV12-3 or TRBV12-4 to TRBJ1-2; no firm D call. This CDR3 is built from 14 residues. Trimming stripped 3 bases from V and 5 bases from J, with 13 bases between. The CDR3 spells CASSFSRSTYGYTF. The CDR3 DNA reads as TGTGCCAGCAGTTTTTCCAGGTCAACTTATGGCTACACCTTC.

CDR3 DNA sequence: TGTGCCAGCAGCGTAGATGGTATTGGGAACGAGCAGTACTTC. Its translation is CASSVDGIGNEQYF. The chain carries TRBV9 and TRBJ2-7; D is unresolved. The germline V and J ends were trimmed by 0 bases and 5 bases, with 12 bases remaining between them. The CDR3 runs to 14 residues. CDR1 is SGDLS and CDR2 is YYNGEE in the germline V gene.

This clonotype was seen a handful of times. The chain couples TRBV12-3 or TRBV12-4 to TRBJ2-5; the D gene is possibly TRBD2 (5 bases). The ends were cut back, 6 bases at V and 5 bases at J, with 13 bases in the middle. The CDR3 consists of 13 residues. The chain's CDR3 is CASREGALETQYF. Written as DNA, the CDR3 is TGTGCCAGCAGAGAGGGAGCACTTGAGACCCAGTACTTC.

This chain uses TRBV4-1 with TRBJ2-7, with D uncertain. Germline CDR1 and CDR2: MGHRA and YSYEKL. The CDR3 spans 13 residues. V lost 4 bases and J 6 bases, leaving 13 bases between the germline ends. Here the CDR3 reads CASSLGETGEQYF. The CDR3 DNA is TGCGCCAGCAGCCTCGGAGAGACGGGCGAGCAGTACTTC.